Detailed here is one T cell receptor (beta chain). Method: immunoSEQ multiplex PCR; TCRdb's copy keeps in-frame clones and lacks some. The sample consists of around 340,000 clones, 70% to 75% of them appearing once. From germline, CDR1 is SGHDT and CDR2 YYEEEE. This CDR3 has 16 amino acids. Trimming took 0 bases from V and 0 from J; bases not matched to a gene: 3. These data belong to a study of shared clonotypes between healthy human individuals. The TCR comes from a young man in good health. Sequencing was done on a sample of memory CD4+ T cells sorted from blood. Subset: CD45RA-negative fraction. The rearrangement uses TRBV5-6 and TRBJ2-3; 8 bases match TRBD2. The CDR3 DNA is TGTGCCAGCAGCTTGGGGATAGCGGGAAGCACAGATACGCAGTATTTT. Translation: CASSLGIAGSTDTQYF.